The table lists the clone carrying this T cell receptor (beta chain) with a few counts. The antigen is unknown. The sample comes from a study of T cell repertoires in cytomegalovirus infection. The wider study: Signatures in public TCR beta sequences pointed to both CMV infection and matching HLA type.

In TCRdb, the reads were re-called with MiXCR into one record per CDR3 protein. The sample carries about 740,000 distinct CDR3 sequences, about a third recorded once. The junction had 4 bases not matched to a gene; V was cut back by 6 bases and J by 2 bases. Germline CDR1 reads SGHVS; CDR2 reads FQNEAQ. CDR3 size: 13 residues. Study conclusions and caveats: The cumulative frequency of public TCR beta families identified carriers of CMV plus the relevant HLA. Predominance within the ex vivo response was attributable to HLA-C-restricted CMV-specific TCR beta clonotypes.

What was sequenced was PBMCs. This TCR came from a human donor in good health (CMV status not recorded). Some clones in this sample may be carry-over from other donors' samples. The chain carries TRBV7-8 and TRBJ2-7; 7 bases are a match to TRBD2. The CDR3 here is CASRRGDTYEQYF. The CDR3, as DNA: TGTGCCAGCAGACGGGGGGATACCTACGAGCAGTACTTC. The full variable domain, completed using reference TRBV7-8 and TRBJ2-7, is GAGVSQSPRYKVAKRGQDVALRCDPISGHVSLFWYQQALGQGPEFLTYFQNEAQLDKSGLPSDRFFAERPEGSVSTLKIQRTQQEDSAVYLCASRRGDTYEQYFGPGTRLTVT.